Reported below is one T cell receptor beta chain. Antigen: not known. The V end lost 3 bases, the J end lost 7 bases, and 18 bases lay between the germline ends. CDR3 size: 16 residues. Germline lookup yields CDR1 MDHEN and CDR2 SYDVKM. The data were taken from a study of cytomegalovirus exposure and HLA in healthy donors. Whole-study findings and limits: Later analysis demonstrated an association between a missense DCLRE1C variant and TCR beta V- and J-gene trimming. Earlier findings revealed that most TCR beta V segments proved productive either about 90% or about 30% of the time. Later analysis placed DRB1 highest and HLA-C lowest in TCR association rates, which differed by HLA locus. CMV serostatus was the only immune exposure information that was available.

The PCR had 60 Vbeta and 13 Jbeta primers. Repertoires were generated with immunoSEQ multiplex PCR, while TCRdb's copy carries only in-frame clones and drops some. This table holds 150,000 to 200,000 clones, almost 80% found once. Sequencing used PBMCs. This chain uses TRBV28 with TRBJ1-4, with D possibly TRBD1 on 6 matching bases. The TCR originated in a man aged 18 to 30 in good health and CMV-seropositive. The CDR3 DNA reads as TGTGCCAGCAGTTTGGGCAGGGGAGGGGTAGGTGAAAAACTGTTTTTT. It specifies CASSLGRGGVGEKLFF.